Sequencing of this T cell receptor (beta chain) was carried out in a study of blood T cells in healthy people across ages (dated by TCRdb to the mid-2010s). Study-wide context: Template switching captured roughly one uniquely barcoded TCR beta cDNA molecule per two T cells in model experiments. The donors were split into four age groups: young (average about 16 years), middle-aged (39), aged (more than 60) and long-lived (over 80). To track age-related changes in TCR beta repertoire diversity, the study relied on deep sequencing normalized with unique cDNA molecular identifiers. Donors of different ages were randomly distributed across sequencing lanes to avoid experimental bias. For two donors (one aged 18 to 30 and one aged 80 or older), the study analyzed two additional independent replicas of 1 million unique cDNA reads from the same blood draw.

The library was built by means of 5' RACE. TCRdb shows the sequencer as Illumina HiSeq 2500. A second 7 to 11 cycle PCR used a sample-barcoded 5' primer and a J-beta primer mix. A unique molecular identifier was introduced onto each TCR beta cDNA molecule by a template-switch 5' adaptor carrying 12 random nucleotides. At least 2.5 million CDR3-containing paired-end reads were obtained from each sample. All of the RNA was converted into first-strand cDNA using the Mint cDNA synthesis kit, with a TRBC-specific oligonucleotide serving as the primer. Following uracil-DNA glycosylase treatment, a first 18-cycle PCR with universal primers M1SS and BC2_uni_R was performed on all cDNA. For the original study's pipeline: For normalization, 1 million high-quality reads, each with a distinct molecular identifier, were randomly selected from each sample. Instead of being binned into consensus sequences, reads with shared molecular identifiers were discarded. MiTCR, run with a Q25 quality threshold and the strictest error-elimination algorithm, handled CDR3 identification, clonotype clustering and error correction. Lower-bound total TCR beta diversity was estimated with a nonparametric unseen species model using Euler transformation. TCRdb reanalyzed the raw reads on its own, using fastp at Q25 for trimming and MiXCR for clone calling, and kept in-frame beta chains. Every CDR3 protein is listed once, alongside the most common genes and DNA of its rows. The V and J calls, along with clone size, are taken from TCRdb and not from the paper's own processing. Across this sample there are about 730,000 distinct CDR3 sequences, with approximately 43% seen only once. 20% to 25% of the sample is held by the ten biggest clonotypes.

Systemically healthy Caucasian individuals from Russia, roughly 40 in total and aged about 6 to 100 years, were included as donors. About 10 milliliters of peripheral blood were drawn from each donor into EDTA-treated Vacutainer tubes. PBMCs were isolated by Ficoll-Paque density-gradient centrifugation, with at least 6 million obtained per sample. Trizol reagent was used to extract total RNA from the PBMCs, yielding at least 5 micrograms per sample. The percentages of naive CD45RAhigh/CD27high T cells were determined by flow cytometry on a PBMC aliquot from every donor. General conclusions and limits of the study: Bulk unsorted PBMC profiling prevented conclusive comparison of naive and antigen-experienced compartments. Observed TCR beta diversity per million T cells fell roughly linearly with age, and a significant reduction was already apparent by age about 43. Estimates of total diversity based on one million sequenced T cells were regarded as lower bounds and as underestimates. Donor CMV infection status was unknown, potentially confounding age-related changes in expanded clonotypes. The long-lived group showed more naive CD4+ T cells, fewer expanded clones and increased TCR diversity than the aged group, suggesting age selection. A strong correlation was found between observed TCR beta diversity and the percentage of naive T cells measured by flow cytometry.

The sample holds a few counts of this clonotype. This clone's antigen is unknown. No base qualities exist here, and no much larger clone lies one base off it. The TCR sequence derives from an older woman in good health. Material for sequencing was blood.

The nucleotides read TGTGCCAGCAGCTTGAGGACTAGCGGGCAAGAGACCCAGTACTTC. Translated, this is CASSLRTSGQETQYF. The chain employs TRBV5-4 and TRBJ2-5; TRBD2 aligns with 11 central bases. The CDR3 contains 15 residues, cysteine and phenylalanine counted. Of all the DNA, just the CDR3 is kept, 45 bases in frame from base 1. Here V drops 1 base and J drops 2 bases, and the junction holds 1 base not matched to any gene. The germline V gene (reference sequence) sets CDR1 to SGHNT and CDR2 to YYREEE.